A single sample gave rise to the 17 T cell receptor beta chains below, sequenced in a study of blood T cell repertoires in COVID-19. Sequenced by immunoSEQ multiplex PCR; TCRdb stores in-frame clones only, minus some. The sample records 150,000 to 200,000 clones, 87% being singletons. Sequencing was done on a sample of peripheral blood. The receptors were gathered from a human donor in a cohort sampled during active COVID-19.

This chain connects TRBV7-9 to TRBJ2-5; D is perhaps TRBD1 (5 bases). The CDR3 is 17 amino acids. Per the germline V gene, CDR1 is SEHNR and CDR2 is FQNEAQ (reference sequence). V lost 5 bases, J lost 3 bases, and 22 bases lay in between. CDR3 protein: CASSPFGAKHSKETQYF. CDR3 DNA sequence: TGTGCCAGCAGCCCTTTTGGGGCCAAACATTCTAAAGAGACCCAGTACTTC.

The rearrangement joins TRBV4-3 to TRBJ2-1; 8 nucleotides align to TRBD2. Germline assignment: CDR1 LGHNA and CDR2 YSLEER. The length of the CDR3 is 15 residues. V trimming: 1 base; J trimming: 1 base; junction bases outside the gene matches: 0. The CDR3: CASSQGGGSYNEQFF. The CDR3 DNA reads TGCGCCAGCAGCCAAGGCGGGGGGTCCTACAATGAGCAGTTCTTC.

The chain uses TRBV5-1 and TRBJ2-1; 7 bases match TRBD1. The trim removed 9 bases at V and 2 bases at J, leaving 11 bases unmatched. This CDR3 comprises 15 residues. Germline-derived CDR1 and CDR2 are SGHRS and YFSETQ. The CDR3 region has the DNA TGCGCCACCAGTGGGGTCCAGGGGGCCTACAATGAGCAGTTCTTC. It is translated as CATSGVQGAYNEQFF.

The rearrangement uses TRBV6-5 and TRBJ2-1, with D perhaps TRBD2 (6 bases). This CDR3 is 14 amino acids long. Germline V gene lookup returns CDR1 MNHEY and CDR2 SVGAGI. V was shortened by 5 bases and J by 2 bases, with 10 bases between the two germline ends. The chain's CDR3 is CASSPSDPYNEQFF. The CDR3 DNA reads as TGTGCCAGCAGTCCTAGCGACCCCTACAATGAGCAGTTCTTC.

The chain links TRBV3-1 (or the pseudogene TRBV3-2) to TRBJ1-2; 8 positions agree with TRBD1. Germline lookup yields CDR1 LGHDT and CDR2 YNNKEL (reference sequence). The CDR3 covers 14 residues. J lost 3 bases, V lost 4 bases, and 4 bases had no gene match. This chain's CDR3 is CASSRTGLDYGYTF. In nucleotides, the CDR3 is TGTGCCAGCAGCCGGACAGGGCTTGACTATGGCTACACCTTC.

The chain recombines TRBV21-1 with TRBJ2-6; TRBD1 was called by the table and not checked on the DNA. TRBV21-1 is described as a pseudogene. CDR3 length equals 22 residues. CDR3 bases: TGTGCCAGCAGCAAAACCCCCTCCCCACCGCCAGGGGGAAGATCTGGGGCCAACGTCCTGACTTTC. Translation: CASSKTPSPPPGGRSGANVLTF.

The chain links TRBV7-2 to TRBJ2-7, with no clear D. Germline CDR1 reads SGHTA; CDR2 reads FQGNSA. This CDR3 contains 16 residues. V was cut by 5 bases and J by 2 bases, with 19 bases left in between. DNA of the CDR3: TGTGCCAGCAGCCTCACACCAGTGGGCCAGCCCTACGAGCAGTACTTC. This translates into CASSLTPVGQPYEQYF.

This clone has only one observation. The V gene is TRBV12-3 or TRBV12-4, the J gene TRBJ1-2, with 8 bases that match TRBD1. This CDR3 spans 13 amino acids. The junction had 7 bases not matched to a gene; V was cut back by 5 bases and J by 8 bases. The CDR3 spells CASSPGGFGGYTF. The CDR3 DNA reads TGTGCCAGCAGTCCAGGGGGCTTCGGCGGCTACACCTTC.

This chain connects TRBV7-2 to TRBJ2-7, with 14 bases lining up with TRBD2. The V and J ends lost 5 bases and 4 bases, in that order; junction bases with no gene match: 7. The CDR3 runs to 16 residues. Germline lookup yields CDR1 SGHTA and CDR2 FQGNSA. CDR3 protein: CASSPGLAGGKYEQYF. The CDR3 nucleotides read TGTGCCAGCAGCCCCGGACTAGCGGGGGGTAAATACGAGCAGTACTTC. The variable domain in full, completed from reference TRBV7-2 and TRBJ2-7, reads GAGVSQSPSNKVTEKGKDVELRCDPISGHTALYWYRQSLGQGLEFLIYFQGNSAPDKSGLPSDRFSAERTGGSVSTLTIQRTQQEDSAVYLCASSPGLAGGKYEQYFGPGTRLTVT.

CDR3 sequence (DNA): TGTGCCAGCAGTCGGGACAGAGTTAGCAATCAGCCCCAGCATTTT. Translated: CASSRDRVSNQPQHF. The rearrangement uses TRBV6-5 and TRBJ1-5; 7 bases agree with TRBD1. With 5 bases clipped from V and 0 bases from J, the junction kept 4 bases outside the gene matches. The CDR3 loop spans 15 amino acids. The germline V gene encodes CDR1 MNHEY and CDR2 SVGAGI.

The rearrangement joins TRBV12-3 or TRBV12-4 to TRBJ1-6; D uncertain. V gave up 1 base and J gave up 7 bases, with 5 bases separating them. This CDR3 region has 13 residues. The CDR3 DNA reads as TGTGCCAGCAGTTTAGGCGGGAATTCACCCCTCCACTTT. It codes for CASSLGGNSPLHF.

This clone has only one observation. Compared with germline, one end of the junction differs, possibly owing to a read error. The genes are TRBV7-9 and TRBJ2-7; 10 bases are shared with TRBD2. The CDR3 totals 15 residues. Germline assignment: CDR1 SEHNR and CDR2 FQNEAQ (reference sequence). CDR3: CASSIAGGLPYEQYF. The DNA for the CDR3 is TGTGCCAGCAGCATAGCGGGAGGACTCCCCTACGAGCAGTACTTC. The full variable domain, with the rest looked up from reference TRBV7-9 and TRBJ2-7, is DTGVSQNPRHKITKRGQNVTFRCDPISEHNRLYWYRQTLGQGPEFLTYFQNEAQLEKSRLLSDRFSAERPKGSFSTLEIQRTEQGDSAMYLCASSIAGGLPYEQYFGPGTRLTVT.

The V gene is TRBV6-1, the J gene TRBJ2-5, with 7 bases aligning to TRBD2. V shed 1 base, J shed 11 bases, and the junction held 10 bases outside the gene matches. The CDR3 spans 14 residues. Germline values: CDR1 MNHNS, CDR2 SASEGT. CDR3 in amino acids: CASSEVGVGREQYF. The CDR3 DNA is TGTGCCAGCAGTGAAGTGGGGGTGGGGAGGGAGCAGTACTTC.

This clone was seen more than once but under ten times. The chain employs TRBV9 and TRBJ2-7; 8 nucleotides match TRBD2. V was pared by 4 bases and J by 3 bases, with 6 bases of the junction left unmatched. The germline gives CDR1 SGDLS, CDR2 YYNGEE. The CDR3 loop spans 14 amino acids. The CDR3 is CASSPRTSNYEQYF. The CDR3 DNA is TGTGCCAGCAGCCCCCGGACTAGCAACTACGAGCAGTACTTC.

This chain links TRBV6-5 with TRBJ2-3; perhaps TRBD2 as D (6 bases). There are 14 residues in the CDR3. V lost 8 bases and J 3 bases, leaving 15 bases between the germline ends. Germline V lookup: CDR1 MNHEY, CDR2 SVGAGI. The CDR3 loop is CASHTSGGTDTQYF. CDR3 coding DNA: TGTGCCAGCCACACGAGCGGAGGGACAGATACGCAGTATTTT.

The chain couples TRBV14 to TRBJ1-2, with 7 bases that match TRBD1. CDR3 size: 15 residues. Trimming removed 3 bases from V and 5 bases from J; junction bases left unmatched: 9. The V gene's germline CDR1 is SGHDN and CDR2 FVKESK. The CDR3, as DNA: TGTGCCAGCAGCCAGCGACAGGGTTCTGTTTATGGCTACACCTTC. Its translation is CASSQRQGSVYGYTF.

The CDR3 reads CASSSSPGNEQFF. The CDR3 nucleotides read TGTGCCAGCAGTTCATCCCCGGGTAATGAGCAGTTCTTC. The genes are TRBV6-4 and TRBJ2-1; no firm D call. Trimming took 5 bases from V and 7 from J, leaving 12 bases between them. The CDR3 has 13 amino acids. The germline CDR1 and CDR2 sequences are MRHNA and SNTAGT.